The source of this T cell receptor beta chain is a study of blood T cell repertoires in COVID-19. Authors' methods: Nucleated cell counts were estimated from reference gene primer amplification. Clones were read by immunoSEQ multiplex PCR, and TCRdb kept only the in-frame ones, dropping some. From that table come the V and J calls and clone size; the DNA was used to work out D and trimming. This table holds some 520,000 clones, 89% found once. The V end lost 0 bases, the J end lost 1 base, and 25 bases lay between the germline ends. Germline CDR1 and CDR2: ENHRY and SYGVKD. The CDR3 is made up of 20 amino acids.

Sequenced input: peripheral blood. The clonotype originates from a man between 18 and 29 years old with COVID-19, enrolled during active disease. The genes are TRBV10-3 and TRBJ2-7; D possibly corresponds to TRBD2 (5 bases). CDR3 nucleotides: TGTGCCATCAGTGAGTCGACTTTTGTCTCAAGACCCACGGGGTCCTACGAGCAGTACTTC. Translation: CAISESTFVSRPTGSYEQYF.